This T cell receptor (beta chain) was observed in a study of T cell clonotyping in hematopoietic cell transplantation. Across the study: Cytoreduction preceded collection of pretransplant recipient samples. Overall study results and limits: Few recipient clonotypes overlapped donors; over 97% were de novo at given depth.

Assay: immunoSEQ multiplex PCR; the TCRdb copy retains only in-frame clones and omits some. The sample has about 29,000 clones, roughly 80% seen once. This clone is a singleton in its sample. Its antigen is not identified. The V and J ends lost 10 bases and 6 bases, in that order; junction bases with no gene match: 5. The CDR3 totals 11 residues. In germline, CDR1 is WSHSY, CDR2 SAAADI. Time point reported: recipient sample about 28 days before transplant, after cytoreduction. V and J are TRBV10-2 and TRBJ2-7, with 8 bases fitting TRBD1. Sequencing used peripheral blood mononuclear cells, obtained before stem cell transplant. The sequence derives from a woman aged 25 to 39 with chronic myeloid leukemia. Some clones in this sample may be carry-over from other donors' samples. CDR3 sequence reads: CATRTGFEQYV. The CDR3 region has the DNA TGCGCCACCCGGACAGGGTTCGAGCAGTACGTC.